This is a list of T cell receptor beta chains from one sample in a study of blood T cell repertoires in COVID-19. TCRdb's copy holds only in-frame clones and misses some; the assay was immunoSEQ multiplex PCR. The sample records 52,000 or so clones, roughly 85% being singletons. Sequencing was performed on peripheral blood. The receptor set was obtained from a man aged 80 or over with acute or convalescent COVID-19. Each CDR3 is given with its conserved first and last residue. The order of the fields is D gene, clone size, V gene, J gene, CDR3 length, CDR3 DNA, CDR3 protein. The D gene is left open where the match is weak. Size is stated for part of the rows, as once, few or many counts, or as a class when the clone is expanded.

-	-	TRBV5-1	TRBJ1-1	16	TGCGCCAGCAGCGCCATGAGCACAGGGCGGAACACTGAAGCTTTCTTT	CASSAMSTGRNTEAFF
TRBD2	-	TRBV9	TRBJ2-2	17	TGTGCCAGCAGCGCCACTAGCGGGGGGGCAGGAACCGGGGAGCTGTTTTTT	CASSATSGGAGTGELFF
-	few	TRBV3-1/TRBV3-2	TRBJ1-2	15	TGTGCCAGCAGCCAAGATAAGGGGCGATGGTTTGGCTACACCTTC	CASSQDKGRWFGYTF
TRBD1	once	TRBV5-1	TRBJ1-2	16	TGCGCCAGCAGCTCCACTCCGGGACAGGGGAACTATGGCTACACCTTC	CASSSTPGQGNYGYTF
TRBD2	-	TRBV30	TRBJ2-1	14	TGTGCCTACCTGGTAGCGGGGAACTACAATGAGCAGTTCTTC	CAYLVAGNYNEQFF
TRBD1	-	TRBV30	TRBJ1-2	13	TGTGCCTGGAGTCCACAGGGGACAGGGGGCTACACCTTC	CAWSPQGTGGYTF
-	-	TRBV10-3	TRBJ1-1	15	TGTGCCATCAGGAGCGGGGACGGGGGGAGCACTGAAGCTTTCTTT	CAIRSGDGGSTEAFF
-	-	TRBV15	TRBJ1-4	15	TGTGCCACCAGCCCGCGGCCCGGAACTAATGAAAAACTGTTTTTT	CATSPRPGTNEKLFF
TRBD2	-	TRBV11-3	TRBJ2-5	16	TGTGCCAGCAGCTTATCGGGGGGGCTACGAGGAGAGACCCAGTACTTC	CASSLSGGLRGETQYF
-	-	TRBV21-1	TRBJ2-2	20	TGTGCCAGCAGCAAAGGGTGCGCGACTAGCGGGGGGTATCACACCGGGGAGCTGTTTTTT	CASSKGCATSGGYHTGELFF
-	-	TRBV19	TRBJ1-5	15	TGTGCCAGTAGCCGGACAGCCCCCTCCAATCAGCCCCAGCATTTT	CASSRTAPSNQPQHF
-	-	TRBV4-2	TRBJ2-6	17	TGTGCCAGCAGCCAAGATCCAGGCCGGACTGGGGCCAACGTCCTGACTTTC	CASSQDPGRTGANVLTF
-	-	TRBV19	TRBJ2-7	11	TGTGCCAGTAGTATAAATAACGAGCAGTACTTC	CASSINNEQYF
TRBD2	once	TRBV3-1/TRBV3-2	TRBJ2-1	17	TGTGCCAGCAGCCTCTCTTCCCTAGCGGGGGGGCTTGATGAGCAGTTCTTC	CASSLSSLAGGLDEQFF
-	-	TRBV6-5	TRBJ1-1	11	TGTGCCAGCAGTAACAACAGGGAAGCTTTCTTT	CASSNNREAFF
-	-	TRBV7-9	TRBJ2-1	17	TGTGCCAGCAGCTTCGTTGTAATTGCCGTCGGGTACAATGAGCAGTTCTTC	CASSFVVIAVGYNEQFF
-	-	TRBV20-1	TRBJ2-5	11	TGCAGTGGTGAGGATAGAGAGACCCAGTACTTC	CSGEDRETQYF
TRBD1	once	TRBV2	TRBJ1-2	13	TGTGCCAGCAGTCCGGGACAGGGTGTGGGCTACACCTTC	CASSPGQGVGYTF
-	-	TRBV14	TRBJ1-1	14	TGTGCCAGCAGCCAACCAAGGGAGGGGGCTGAAGCTTTCTTT	CASSQPREGAEAFF
-	-	TRBV19	TRBJ2-3	14	TGTGCCAGTAGTATTCTACTTAGCACAGATACGCAGTATTTT	CASSILLSTDTQYF
TRBD2	few	TRBV7-9	TRBJ2-7	15	TGTGCCAGCAGCTTAGGGGGGACTAGCCGTTCGGAGCAGTACTTC	CASSLGGTSRSEQYF
TRBD2	once	TRBV5-1	TRBJ2-1	15	TGCGCCAGCAGCTTGGGACTAGCGGATGACAATGAGCAGTTCTTC	CASSLGLADDNEQFF
TRBD1	-	TRBV9	TRBJ1-4	16	TGTGCCAGCAGCGGGGGCAGGGGGCAAGCTAATGAAAAACTGTTTTTT	CASSGGRGQANEKLFF
TRBD2	-	TRBV6-5	TRBJ2-5	13	TGTGCCAGCACCCTCCCCGGGGGGGGGACCCAGTACTTC	CASTLPGGGTQYF
-	-	TRBV15	TRBJ1-1	13	TGTGCCACCTCTCAGGTCCTAAACACTGAAGCTTTCTTT	CATSQVLNTEAFF
TRBD1	-	TRBV5-1	TRBJ2-7	14	TGCGCCAGCAGCTTACAGGGGCCATCCTACGAGCAGTACTTC	CASSLQGPSYEQYF
TRBD2	-	TRBV9	TRBJ2-7	15	TGTGCCAGCAGCGTAGATGGGGGGAGGGACTACGAGCAGTACTTC	CASSVDGGRDYEQYF
TRBD2	-	TRBV7-3	TRBJ2-1	12	TGTGCCAGCGGCCGGGGGGGAGGTGAGCAGTTCTTC	CASGRGGGEQFF
TRBD1	-	TRBV20-1	TRBJ1-4	16	TGCAGTGCTAGTCCCAGCTCCGGGACAGGGGGTGAAAAACTGTTTTTT	CSASPSSGTGGEKLFF
-	-	TRBV20-1	TRBJ1-2	11	TGCAGTGCTTATACTAGCTATGGCTACACCTTC	CSAYTSYGYTF
-	-	TRBV7-9	TRBJ1-1	14	TGTGCCAGCAGCTTAGATGAGGGGAACACTGAAGCTTTCTTT	CASSLDEGNTEAFF
-	-	TRBV7-9	TRBJ1-4	17	TGTGCCAGCAGCTTAGATCTTGGAGGAAGGGCTATTGAAAAACTGTTTTTT	CASSLDLGGRAIEKLFF
TRBD1	-	TRBV25-1	TRBJ1-6	15	TGTGCCAGCAGTGAATCTACAGGGGATAATTCACCCCTCCACTTT	CASSESTGDNSPLHF
TRBD1	-	TRBV5-6	TRBJ1-2	13	TGTGCCAGCAGCTGGCAGGGGGGCCGGGGCTACACCTTC	CASSWQGGRGYTF
-	few	TRBV19	TRBJ1-5	14	TGTGCCAGTAGTAGGAGGGATAGCAATCAGCCCCAGCATTTT	CASSRRDSNQPQHF
-	-	TRBV2	TRBJ1-4	14	TGTGCCAGCAGTTATCAACCCTATAATGAAAAACTGTTTTTT	CASSYQPYNEKLFF
-	-	TRBV3-1/TRBV3-2	TRBJ1-2	14	TGTGCCAGCAGCCCCGCGGGCGCGAGCTATGGCTACACCTTC	CASSPAGASYGYTF
-	-	TRBV14	TRBJ2-5	13	TGTGCCAGCAGCCTCTTAAACGAGGAGACCCAGTACTTC	CASSLLNEETQYF
-	-	TRBV7-2	TRBJ1-1	14	TGTGCCAGCAGTACCGACAGGAGCAAGTCAGAAGCTTTCTTT	CASSTDRSKSEAFF
-	once	TRBV19	TRBJ1-2	13	TGTGCCAGTAGTCTCCGCACGGGGAATGGCTACACCTTC	CASSLRTGNGYTF
-	-	TRBV10-2	TRBJ2-3	14	TGCGCCAGCAGTCGAGGGGGATCGGCAGATACGCAGTATTTT	CASSRGGSADTQYF
TRBD2	-	TRBV6-6	TRBJ2-3	16	TGTGCCAGCAGCCATGGGACTAGCGGGGGGACAGATACGCAGTATTTT	CASSHGTSGGTDTQYF
-	-	TRBV27	TRBJ1-1	13	TGTGCCAGCAGTTTTGTACAGGACGGTGAAGCTTTCTTT	CASSFVQDGEAFF
TRBD1	once	TRBV19	TRBJ2-3	15	TGTGCCAGTAGTACACAGGGGTCTAGCACAGATACGCAGTATTTT	CASSTQGSSTDTQYF
TRBD2	-	TRBV6-1	TRBJ2-5	17	TGTGCCAGCAGTGCCCGTCTAAAGGGACTAAACCAAGAGACCCAGTACTTC	CASSARLKGLNQETQYF
-	few	TRBV18	TRBJ1-5	13	TGTGCCAGCTCACCGAACAGGAATCAGCCCCAGCATTTT	CASSPNRNQPQHF
TRBD1	-	TRBV19	TRBJ2-5	16	TGTGCCAGTAGTATTTCAGGGGGCGAAGGGATGGAGACCCAGTACTTC	CASSISGGEGMETQYF
-	-	TRBV12-3/TRBV12-4	TRBJ1-1	13	TGTGCCAGCAGTTTACCCGGAGGGACTGAAGCTTTCTTT	CASSLPGGTEAFF
-	-	TRBV7-9	TRBJ2-5	14	TGTGCCAGCATCCGGGGCAGGGGAGAGGAGACCCAGTACTTC	CASIRGRGEETQYF
-	-	TRBV19	TRBJ2-7	12	TGTGCCAGTAGCGGTTCTTACTACGAGCAGTACTTC	CASSGSYYEQYF